The 28 T cell receptor beta chains reported below all come from one sample, sequenced in a study of T cell repertoires in cytomegalovirus infection. TCRdb itself ran the reads through MiXCR, one entry per CDR3 protein. The sample records 160,000 or so distinct CDR3 sequences, less than 25% being singletons. Their cognate antigens are unknown. Source: CD8+ T cells from cultured PBMCs, taken from culture after CMV antigen stimulation. All receptors derive from a human donor in good health (CMV status not recorded). Some clones in this sample may be carry-over from other donors' samples.

The chain combines TRBV27 with TRBJ1-6; 7 nucleotides align to TRBD1. From germline, CDR1 is MNHEY and CDR2 SMNVEV (reference sequence). This CDR3 is built from 15 residues. The trim removed 0 bases at V and 9 bases at J, leaving 5 bases unmatched. The CDR3 nucleotides read TGTGCCAGCAGTTTATCCAGACAGGGCAGTTCACCCCTCCACTTT. Amino acid sequence: CASSLSRQGSSPLHF.

This clonotype was seen a few times. J is TRBJ2-3 and V is TRBV7-9, with a possible D match to TRBD2 (5 bases). This CDR3 has 14 residues. Between the trimmed V and J ends, which lost 5 bases and 1 base, there was a span of 10 bases. The germline V gene encodes CDR1 SEHNR and CDR2 FQNEAQ (reference sequence). This CDR3 reads CASSEGSRTDTQYF. Here the CDR3 DNA reads TGTGCCAGCAGCGAGGGATCCCGCACAGATACGCAGTATTTT.

This sequence joins TRBV12-3 or TRBV12-4 and TRBJ2-1, with 9 bases lining up with TRBD2. This CDR3 has 16 amino acids. V gave up 3 bases and J gave up 5 bases; unmatched junction bases: 8. This CDR3 is CASSFFGGGADNEQFF. In DNA form, the CDR3 reads TGTGCCAGCAGTTTTTTTGGCGGGGGGGCTGACAATGAGCAGTTCTTC.

The chain uses TRBV7-2 and TRBJ2-1, with D perhaps TRBD2 (5 bases). Germline V gene data show CDR1 as SGHTA and CDR2 as FQGNSA. The CDR3 spans 15 residues. V was shortened by 1 base and J by 2 bases, with 9 bases between the two germline ends. This CDR3 reads CASSLGGFAYNEQFF. CDR3 DNA: TGTGCCAGCAGCTTAGGAGGGTTCGCCTACAATGAGCAGTTCTTC.

The V gene is TRBV19, the J gene TRBJ1-5; maybe TRBD1 (5 bases). This CDR3 is 15 amino acids long. V was shortened by 6 bases and J by 4 bases, with 16 bases between the two germline ends. The V gene's germline CDR1 is LNHDA and CDR2 SQIVND (reference sequence). The DNA for the CDR3 is TGTGCCAGTAGGGCCGTTGGGGGGAGAAATCAGCCCCAGCATTTT. It is translated as CASRAVGGRNQPQHF.

This clonotype was counted between two and nine times. This chain links TRBV6-6 with TRBJ1-1; 7 bases line up with TRBD1. Germline CDR1 is MNHNY and CDR2 is SVGAGI (reference sequence). There are 13 residues in the CDR3. V shed 5 bases, J shed 11 bases, and the junction held 11 bases outside the gene matches. CDR3 protein: CASSIDRAHSAFF. The CDR3 DNA follows: TGTGCCAGCAGTATTGACAGGGCCCATTCTGCTTTCTTT.

This chain joins TRBV28 and TRBJ2-1; perhaps TRBD1 as D (6 bases). The V end lost 4 bases, the J end lost 0 bases, and 19 bases lay between the germline ends. CDR1 MDHEN and CDR2 SYDVKM come from the germline V gene. The CDR3 has 18 amino acids. DNA of the CDR3: TGTGCCAGCAGTTGGCGAAATACTACAGGGAGCTCCTACAATGAGCAGTTCTTC. Its translation is CASSWRNTTGSSYNEQFF.

This clonotype has more than one count but fewer than ten. The CDR3 bases are TGTGCCAGCAGCGTAACTAGCGGGGGCCCCGGGAATGAGCAGTTCTTC. The encoded protein is CASSVTSGGPGNEQFF. V gene TRBV9 combines with J gene TRBJ2-1; TRBD2 aligns across 11 bases. The CDR3 extends over 16 amino acids. Germline loops: CDR1 SGDLS, CDR2 YYNGEE. J gave up 7 bases and V 1 base, and 7 bases lay outside the gene matches. Looking up the rest from reference TRBV9 and TRBJ2-1 gives the full variable domain: DSGVTQTPKHLITATGQRVTLRCSPRSGDLSVYWYQQSLDQGLQFLIQYYNGEERAKGNILERFSAQQFPDLHSELNLSSLELGDSALYFCASSVTSGGPGNEQFFGPGTRLTVL.

CDR3 nucleotide sequence: TGTGCCAGCAGCTTAGACTCGAGTAGCACAGATACGCAGTATTTT. Residues: CASSLDSSSTDTQYF. This sequence joins TRBV11-2 and TRBJ2-3; D not certain. CDR3 size: 15 residues. The germline V and J ends were trimmed by 0 bases and 0 bases, with 7 bases remaining between them. Germline V lookup: CDR1 SGHAT, CDR2 FQNNGV.

CDR3 nucleotides: TGTGCCAGCAGTTTTGTCGACTCCTACGAGCAGTACTTC. It is translated as CASSFVDSYEQYF. V and J are TRBV12-3 or TRBV12-4 and TRBJ2-7; no definite D call. The CDR3 length is 13 residues. V shed 3 bases and J shed 0 bases, with 6 bases lying between them.

J is TRBJ2-3 and V is TRBV6-2 or TRBV6-3; D not resolved. The germline V and J ends were trimmed by 8 bases and 2 bases, with 20 bases remaining between them. The germline V gene has CDR1 MNHEY and CDR2 SVGEGT. The CDR3 has 16 residues. The CDR3: CASSISGMINTDTQYF. In DNA form, the CDR3 reads TGTGCCAGCTCGATCAGTGGGATGATTAACACAGATACGCAGTATTTT.

This chain uses TRBV7-9 with TRBJ1-1; perhaps TRBD1 as D (5 bases). Germline V gene data show CDR1 as SEHNR and CDR2 as FQNEAQ (reference sequence). CDR3 size: 15 residues. V was clipped by 0 bases and J by 1 base, with 9 bases between them. CDR3 bases: TGTGCCAGCAGCTTAGCGCAGGGTCAGAACACTGAAGCTTTCTTT. It is translated as CASSLAQGQNTEAFF.

This chain connects TRBV7-9 to TRBJ1-1, with 10 bases matching TRBD1. Germline lookup yields CDR1 SEHNR and CDR2 FQNEAQ (reference sequence). The length of the CDR3 is 16 residues. J gave up 5 bases and V 0 bases, and 6 bases lay outside the gene matches. DNA of the CDR3: TGTGCCAGCAGCTTAGCTGACGGACAGGGGGAAACTGAAGCTTTCTTT. It specifies CASSLADGQGETEAFF.

The table lists this clonotype with a few counts. This chain joins TRBV20-1 and TRBJ2-2; 8 bases agree with TRBD2. Per germline, CDR1 DFQATT and CDR2 SNEGSKA (reference sequence). With 6 bases clipped from V and 5 bases from J, the junction kept 8 bases outside the gene matches. This CDR3 is built from 14 residues. For the CDR3, the DNA is TGCAGTGCGGGTTTGTTAGCGGGGACCGGGGAGCTGTTTTTT. The encoded protein is CSAGLLAGTGELFF.

J is TRBJ2-1 and V is TRBV7-9; 7 positions agree with TRBD1. With 3 bases clipped from V and 2 bases from J, the junction kept 7 bases outside the gene matches. The CDR3 sequence is 16 residues long. Germline loops: CDR1 SEHNR, CDR2 FQNEAQ (reference sequence). The CDR3, as DNA: TGTGCCAGCAGCTTCGGCGGACAGGCACCCTACAATGAGCAGTTCTTC. Its translation is CASSFGGQAPYNEQFF. Based on the CDR3 plus reference TRBV7-9 and TRBJ2-1, the full variable domain is DTGVSQNPRHKITKRGQNVTFRCDPISEHNRLYWYRQTLGQGPEFLTYFQNEAQLEKSRLLSDRFSAERPKGSFSTLEIQRTEQGDSAMYLCASSFGGQAPYNEQFFGPGTRLTVL.

This clonotype occurred a few times. The V call is TRBV7-9, the J call TRBJ2-7; maybe TRBD2 (6 bases). The CDR3 contains 14 residues. Between the trimmed V and J ends, which lost 5 bases and 4 bases, there was a span of 15 bases. Germline V gene lookup returns CDR1 SEHNR and CDR2 FQNEAQ (reference sequence). CDR3 in DNA: TGTGCCAGCAGCCCTCGTGGAGGGAGGTACGAGCAGTACTTC. Translation: CASSPRGGRYEQYF.

This clonotype turned up a few times. The chain has TRBV7-2 and TRBJ2-5, with a possible D match to TRBD2 (5 bases). Germline V gene lookup returns CDR1 SGHTA and CDR2 FQGNSA. CDR3 length equals 15 residues. V was clipped by 2 bases and J by 0 bases, with 10 bases between them. CDR3 sequence: CASSLNRGYQETQYF. The CDR3 nucleotides read TGTGCCAGCAGCTTAAACAGAGGGTACCAAGAGACCCAGTACTTC.

This clonotype was seen only a few times. V usage is TRBV20-1 and J usage is TRBJ1-2; tentatively, D is TRBD1 (5 bases). CDR1 and CDR2 (germline): DFQATT, SNEGSKA (reference sequence). The CDR3 has 12 amino acids. V was clipped by 7 bases and J by 6 bases, with 15 bases between them. DNA for the CDR3: TGCAGTGTCGACCTCGGGGGTAATGGCTACACCTTC. Its protein is CSVDLGGNGYTF.

The chain couples TRBV20-1 to TRBJ2-5; 10 bases are shared with TRBD2. V shed 5 bases, J shed 5 bases, and the junction held 8 bases outside the gene matches. Germline V lookup: CDR1 DFQATT, CDR2 SNEGSKA (reference sequence). CDR3 length: 14 amino acids. CDR3 nucleotides: TGCAGTGCTCCCCTAGCGGGGGCGGGGGAGACCCAGTACTTC. Translating it yields CSAPLAGAGETQYF.

CDR3 region: CASSPGGLRGNEQFF. The DNA for the CDR3 is TGTGCCAGCAGCCCGGGGGGTCTACGGGGCAATGAGCAGTTCTTC. The genes are TRBV12-3 or TRBV12-4 and TRBJ2-1; 7 bases align to TRBD2. The J segment lost 6 bases and the V segment lost 6 bases, leaving 11 bases of the junction unmatched. The CDR3 length is 15 residues.

CDR3: CASSYEIAGGTDTQYF. Here the CDR3 DNA reads TGTGCCAGCAGCTACGAGATAGCGGGGGGCACAGATACGCAGTATTTT. The chain recombines TRBV7-6 with TRBJ2-3, with 9 bases identical to TRBD2. This CDR3 is built from 16 residues. J was trimmed by 1 base and V by 4 bases; bases with no gene match: 6. Germline V CDR1 and CDR2: SGHVS, FNYEAQ.

This clonotype has a single count. The chain recombines TRBV6-2 or TRBV6-3 with TRBJ2-1, with 8 nucleotides matching TRBD2. J lost 7 bases, V lost 2 bases, and 10 bases had no gene match. Germline CDR1 and CDR2: MNHEY and SVGEGT. The CDR3 loop spans 16 amino acids. The CDR3 region has the DNA TGTGCCAGCAGTTACCTCGGGGGGGGGGGGCGGAATGAGCAGTTCTTC. This sequence encodes CASSYLGGGGRNEQFF.

The sample holds a few counts of this clonotype. The chain uses TRBV27 and TRBJ2-5, with 8 bases identical to TRBD2. Germline CDR1 is MNHEY and CDR2 is SMNVEV (reference sequence). J was trimmed by 0 bases and V by 2 bases; bases with no gene match: 5. This CDR3 comprises 16 residues. CDR3 nucleotides: TGTGCCAGCAGTTTACGTGAAGCGGGGGACCAAGAGACCCAGTACTTC. This gives the protein CASSLREAGDQETQYF.

This clonotype has only a few counts. This chain joins TRBV7-8 and TRBJ1-2; 7 nucleotides line up with TRBD1. CDR3 size: 15 residues. The ends lost 2 bases at V and 4 bases at J; junction bases unmatched: 7. Germline values: CDR1 SGHVS, CDR2 FQNEAQ. For the CDR3, the DNA is TGTGCCAGCAGCTTATTTGAGGGGGCTGGCTATGGCTACACCTTC. This codes for CASSLFEGAGYGYTF.

This clonotype showed up just a few times. The V and J genes are TRBV19 and TRBJ1-5; D possibly corresponds to TRBD1 (5 bases). Germline V lookup: CDR1 LNHDA, CDR2 SQIVND (reference sequence). CDR3 size: 14 residues. The V gene lost 7 bases and the J gene lost 7 bases, with 17 bases spanning the gap. CDR3 loop: CASIGTPSNQPQHF. CDR3 nucleotide sequence: TGTGCCAGTATCGGGACTCCTTCAAACCAGCCCCAGCATTTT. Full variable domain (rest looked up from reference TRBV19 and TRBJ1-5): DGGITQSPKYLFRKEGQNVTLSCEQNLNHDAMYWYRQDPGQGLRLIYYSQIVNDFQKGDIAEGYSVSREKKESFPLTVTSAQKNPTAFYLCASIGTPSNQPQHFGDGTRLSIL.

CDR3 sequence: CASSGRAGGQLDTQYF. The CDR3 region has the DNA TGTGCCAGCAGTGGTCGAGCAGGGGGTCAACTTGATACGCAGTATTTT. The gene calls are TRBV6-5 and TRBJ2-3; 7 nucleotides line up with TRBD1. The CDR3 sequence is 16 residues long. The J segment lost 6 bases and the V segment lost 5 bases, leaving 14 bases of the junction unmatched. Germline V gene data show CDR1 as MNHEY and CDR2 as SVGAGI.

V usage is TRBV2 and J usage is TRBJ1-5; tentatively, D is TRBD1 (5 bases). Germline loops: CDR1 SNHLY, CDR2 FYNNEI. V was shortened by 4 bases and J by 4 bases, with 14 bases between the two germline ends. CDR3 length equals 15 residues. The CDR3 reads CASSVIGDINQPQHF. In nucleotides, the CDR3 is TGTGCCAGCAGTGTCATAGGGGATATTAATCAGCCCCAGCATTTT. The full variable domain, with the rest looked up from reference TRBV2 and TRBJ1-5, is EPEVTQTPSHQVTQMGQEVILRCVPISNHLYFYWYRQILGQKVEFLVSFYNNEISEKSEIFDDQFSVERPDGSNFTLKIRSTKLEDSAMYFCASSVIGDINQPQHFGDGTRLSIL.

The chain has TRBV4-3 and TRBJ1-1, with D possibly TRBD1 on 5 matching bases. Germline-derived CDR1 and CDR2 are LGHNA and YSLEER. V gave up 3 bases and J gave up 1 base, with 30 bases separating them. The CDR3 loop spans 21 amino acids. The CDR3 DNA is TGCGCCAGCAGCCATACCCTGATCTCCCAGGGTGTTGGGTTCTGGAACACTGAAGCTTTCTTT. Translation: CASSHTLISQGVGFWNTEAFF.